This TCR beta chain was sequenced in a study of CD8 T cells in ankylosing spondylitis. Study findings and constraints: Peripheral blood held disease-linked clones only at relatively low frequency, and these were CD8+. Researchers reportedly found disease-linked clones significantly enriched in matched ankylosing spondylitis synovial fluid. Prior literature has documented some motif variants in synovial fluid and blood from reactive arthritis. A TCR beta motif of eight or nine highly homologous variants seemed to mark ankylosing spondylitis blood.

Scientists made TCR beta libraries using quantitative 5'-RACE with molecular barcodes. Using its own MiXCR run on the 5' RACE reads, TCRdb lists one record per CDR3 protein. Here the sample spans about 510,000 distinct CDR3 sequences, about 5.7% being singletons. Germline values: CDR1 SGHRS, CDR2 YFSETQ. With 4 bases clipped from V and 4 bases from J, the junction kept 17 bases outside the gene matches. This CDR3 region has 17 residues. This clonotype was recorded at least ten times. The antigen is unknown. This TCR was sampled from a male donor with ankylosing spondylitis. Sequenced input: blood, either unsorted or a sorted T cell fraction (not recorded which). This sequence joins TRBV5-1 and TRBJ2-7; 7 nucleotides line up with TRBD2. Here the CDR3 reads CASSREAAAVGIYEQYF. For the CDR3, the DNA is TGCGCCAGCAGCCGGGAGGCCGCTGCTGTGGGCATATACGAGCAGTACTTC.